This section outlines one T cell receptor (beta chain) sequence together with its context. Germline V gene lookup returns CDR1 SGHDN and CDR2 FVKESK. The CDR3 covers 16 residues. Trimming took 0 bases from V and 4 from J, leaving 15 bases between them. This record comes from a study of cytomegalovirus exposure and HLA in healthy donors. This PCR relied on a set of 60 Vbeta primers and 13 Jbeta primers. Repertoires were generated with immunoSEQ multiplex PCR, while TCRdb's copy carries only in-frame clones and drops some. Here the sample spans roughly 170,000 clones, 83% being singletons. The chain recombines TRBV14 with TRBJ2-5; D is perhaps TRBD1 (6 bases). This TCR came from a man aged 45-60 years in good health and CMV-seronegative. Sequencing used PBMCs. In nucleotides, the CDR3 is TGTGCCAGCAGCCAAGAGAGGGGGTCGGGCCTAGAGACCCAGTACTTC. As protein: CASSQERGSGLETQYF.